This T cell receptor beta chain was profiled in a study of shared clonotypes between healthy human individuals. General observations from the study: It was the few donors that limited the genetic and exposure-history diversity represented.

V lost 6 bases and J lost 8; bases outside the gene matches: 18. Looked up from germline, CDR1 is LNHDA and CDR2 is SQIVND (reference sequence). This CDR3 region has 16 residues. Unsorted PBMC replicate PCRs drew on around 280 ng DNA, representing some 32,000 T cell genomes. Bulk PBMC genomic DNA spanned ten immunoSEQ deep plates. The method was immunoSEQ multiplex PCR; TCRdb's version includes in-frame clones alone and lacks a portion of them. The table records about half a million clones, around 77% of them present only once. Every donor was a Caucasian adult from Nashville, Tennessee. As regards this clone: Its antigen is still unknown.

Material for sequencing was PBMCs. The TCR originated in a woman aged 40 to 50 in good health. Some clones in this sample may be carry-over from other donors' samples. V gene TRBV19 combines with J gene TRBJ1-2; 7 bases are shared with TRBD1. The CDR3 here is CASSLRDRKSRGGYTF. The CDR3 DNA follows: TGTGCCAGTAGCCTCCGGGACAGAAAATCGCGGGGAGGCTACACCTTC.